A selection of T cell receptor beta chains follows, all from one sample in a study of Graves' ophthalmopathy and Graves' hyperthyroidism. TCRdb re-derived calls from the multiplex PCR reads in MiXCR, one entry per CDR3 protein. The repertoire has about 550,000 distinct CDR3 sequences, just under 40% of them found once; the top ten carry about 4.6%. Material: peripheral blood or thyroid tissue (not recorded which). The receptors come from an adult man with Graves' hyperthyroidism. CDR3s include the opening cysteine and the closing phenylalanine or tryptophan. D genes are given only for firm matches. Clone size appears in some rows only: once, few, many, or a class for an expanded clone.

clone_size d_call j_call v_call cdr3_aa cdr3_nt
many TRBD2 TRBJ2-5 TRBV29-1 CSVEPGLAGDLETQYF TGCAGCGTTGAGCCGGGACTAGCGGGAGACCTGGAGACCCAGTACTTC
- - TRBJ2-7 TRBV5-1 CASSLRTGRNAEQYF TGCGCCAGCAGCTTAAGGACGGGCCGGAATGCGGAGCAGTACTTC
- - TRBJ1-5 TRBV2 CASSPTVTDQPQHF TGTGCCAGCTCACCGACAGTGACTGATCAGCCCCAGCATTTT
- TRBD2 TRBJ2-7 TRBV7-2 CASSSHSGGDEQYF TGTGCCAGCAGCTCCCATAGCGGGGGGGACGAGCAGTACTTC
many - TRBJ1-2 TRBV11-2 CASSLMELNYGYTF TGTGCCAGCAGCTTAATGGAGCTAAACTATGGCTACACCTTC
few - TRBJ2-3 TRBV29-1 CSVSLGVLPTDTQYF TGCAGCGTTTCTCTGGGGGTCCTTCCCACAGATACGCAGTATTTT
few - TRBJ1-5 TRBV19 CASSPRTGALDQPQHF TGTGCCAGTAGTCCTCGAACGGGGGCCCTAGATCAGCCCCAGCATTTT
many TRBD1 TRBJ2-7 TRBV7-9 CASSRLSGQEYEQYF TGTGCCAGCAGCCGTCTCTCGGGACAGGAGTACGAGCAGTACTTC
- TRBD2 TRBJ2-1 TRBV6-1 CASSYGGDDEQLF TGTGCCAGCAGCTACGGGGGGGACGATGAGCAGCTCTTC
- - TRBJ2-5 TRBV5-1 CASSFSGFQETQYF TGCGCCAGCAGCTTTAGCGGTTTCCAAGAGACCCAGTACTTC
few - TRBJ2-7 TRBV9 CASSVEALFGSQNEQYF TGTGCCAGCAGCGTAGAGGCCCTTTTCGGGAGCCAAAACGAGCAGTACTTC
- TRBD1 TRBJ2-7 TRBV2 CASSPLQGDEQYF TGTGCCAGCTCACCCCTTCAGGGGGACGAGCAGTACTTC
many TRBD1 TRBJ1-2 TRBV20-1 CSARDEGQGPGYTF TGCAGTGCTAGAGATGAGGGACAGGGGCCTGGCTACACCTTC
many - TRBJ2-7 TRBV18 CASSPRRVAYEQYF TGTGCCAGCTCACCACGGAGGGTGGCCTACGAGCAGTACTTC
many - TRBJ2-2 TRBV6-5 CASSFRATGELFF TGTGCCAGCAGTTTCCGGGCCACCGGGGAGCTGTTTTTT
- - TRBJ1-2 TRBV7-2 CASSRGDDGYTF TGTGCCAGCAGCCGGGGAGACGATGGCTACACCTTC
many TRBD2 TRBJ2-2 TRBV10-3 CAIKDRRGGNTGELFF TGTGCCATCAAGGATCGGCGGGGGGGCAACACCGGGGAGCTGTTTTTT
- - TRBJ1-5 TRBV30 CAWSQDSNQPQHF TGTGCCTGGAGTCAGGATAGCAATCAGCCCCAGCATTTT
- - TRBJ1-2 TRBV10-3 CASSYSRINYGYTF TGTGCCAGCAGTTACTCCAGAATAAACTATGGCTACACCTTC
many - TRBJ2-7 TRBV6-6 CASSSRVEQYF TGTGCCAGCAGTTCCCGGGTCGAGCAGTACTTC
- TRBD1 TRBJ2-7 TRBV29-1 CSVVSGGYEQYF TGCAGCGTTGTATCAGGGGGCTACGAGCAGTACTTC
many - TRBJ1-1 TRBV2 CASSEAVVGSAFF TGTGCCAGCAGTGAAGCGGTAGTAGGGTCAGCTTTCTTT
- - TRBJ1-1 TRBV29-1 CSVDQGLAVGTEAFF TGCAGCGTTGATCAAGGACTAGCGGTGGGCACTGAAGCTTTCTTT
many - TRBJ1-1 TRBV9 CASSVGPLENTEAFF TGTGCCAGCAGCGTAGGGCCTTTAGAGAACACTGAAGCTTTCTTT
many TRBD1 TRBJ1-2 TRBV20-1 CSARAVLQGGNYGYTF TGCAGTGCTAGAGCTGTGCTACAGGGGGGGAACTATGGCTACACCTTC
many - TRBJ2-5 TRBV15 CATSSTKISGWETQYF TGTGCCACCAGCAGTACCAAGATATCCGGGTGGGAGACCCAGTACTTC
many TRBD1 TRBJ2-5 TRBV12-5 CASGYGTGQETQYF TGTGCTAGTGGTTACGGGACAGGGCAAGAGACCCAGTACTTC
- TRBD2 TRBJ2-2 TRBV2 CASSTGTSVTGELFF TGTGCCAGCAGCACCGGGACTAGCGTCACCGGGGAGCTGTTTTTT
- TRBD1 TRBJ1-2 TRBV6-1 CASSDRGTYGYAF TGTGCCAGCAGTGACAGGGGGACATATGGCTACGCCTTC
- - TRBJ1-1 TRBV7-8 CASRDGVRAFF TGTGCCAGCAGAGATGGGGTCCGAGCTTTCTTT
many - TRBJ2-7 TRBV29-1 CSVKGLYEQYF TGCAGCGTTAAGGGACTCTACGAGCAGTACTTC
- - TRBJ2-5 TRBV29-1 CSLGAATEETQYF TGCAGCTTGGGGGCAGCAACGGAAGAGACCCAGTACTTC
few - TRBJ2-3 TRBV24-1 CATSGVPGSTDTQYF TGTGCCACCAGTGGGGTCCCGGGGAGCACAGATACGCAGTATTTT
few - TRBJ1-5 TRBV5-1 CASSLSPGGNQPQHF TGCGCCAGCAGCTTGTCCCCGGGAGGCAATCAGCCCCAGCATTTT
many - TRBJ2-6 TRBV7-2 CASSLVWDFGANVLTF TGTGCCAGCAGCTTAGTCTGGGATTTTGGGGCCAACGTCCTGACTTTC
many - TRBJ1-2 TRBV6-1 CASSRTYNYGYTF TGTGCCAGCAGCAGGACCTATAACTATGGCTACACCTTC
- - TRBJ2-7 TRBV20-1 CSAISGETYEQYF TGCAGTGCCATATCAGGGGAAACCTACGAGCAGTACTTC
many TRBD1 TRBJ1-4 TRBV29-1 CSVTPPSGGTNEKLFF TGCAGCGTTACCCCGCCCTCAGGGGGCACTAATGAAAAACTGTTTTTT
many - TRBJ1-6 TRBV12-3/TRBV12-4 CASSYGTESPLHF TGTGCCAGCAGTTACGGGACTGAGTCACCCCTCCACTTT
many - TRBJ1-5 TRBV7-9 CASKGDGDINQPQHF TGTGCCAGCAAAGGTGACGGGGATATCAATCAGCCCCAGCATTTT
- - TRBJ1-2 TRBV5-1 CASSLTPYGYTF TGCGCCAGCAGCTTGACGCCATATGGCTACACCTTC
- - TRBJ1-2 TRBV20-1 CSASLPLQSTMYGYTF TGCAGTGCTAGTCTCCCCCTCCAATCAACCATGTATGGCTACACCTTC
- - TRBJ1-6 TRBV2 CASSESRSSPLHF TGTGCCAGCAGTGAGTCGCGGAGTTCACCCCTCCACTTT
- - TRBJ2-7 TRBV20-1 CSASRRLGGRYEQYF TGCAGTGCCAGCAGGCGACTCGGGGGCAGGTACGAGCAGTACTTC
- - TRBJ2-1 TRBV12-3/TRBV12-4 CASSLQIGNEQFF TGTGCCAGCAGTTTGCAGATTGGCAATGAGCAGTTCTTC
- - TRBJ1-2 TRBV29-1 CSVDPTGDGDGYTF TGCAGCGTTGACCCCACAGGAGACGGGGATGGCTACACCTTC
- - TRBJ1-4 TRBV7-9 CASSQAPTSGRNEKLFF TGTGCCAGCAGCCAAGCACCGACTAGCGGGAGAAATGAAAAACTGTTTTTT
- - TRBJ1-5 TRBV2 CASRAQETQHF TGTGCCAGCAGGGCCCAAGAGACCCAGCATTTT
- - TRBJ2-7 TRBV3-1 CASSYSGTEEEQYF TGTGCCAGCAGCTACTCCGGGACGGAAGAAGAGCAGTACTTC